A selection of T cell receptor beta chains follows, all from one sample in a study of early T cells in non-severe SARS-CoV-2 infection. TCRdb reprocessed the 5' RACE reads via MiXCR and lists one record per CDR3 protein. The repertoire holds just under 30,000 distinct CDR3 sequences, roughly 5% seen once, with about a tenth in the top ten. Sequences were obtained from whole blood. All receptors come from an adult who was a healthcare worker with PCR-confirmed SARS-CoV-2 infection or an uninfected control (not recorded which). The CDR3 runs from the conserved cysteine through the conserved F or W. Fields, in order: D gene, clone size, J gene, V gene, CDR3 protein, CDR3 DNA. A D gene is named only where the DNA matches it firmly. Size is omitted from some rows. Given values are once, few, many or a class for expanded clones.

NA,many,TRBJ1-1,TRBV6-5,CASRPGHGNTEAFF,TGTGCCAGCAGACCAGGACACGGGAACACTGAAGCTTTCTTT
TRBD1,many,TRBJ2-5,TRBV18,CASSHTQGAVAQYF,TGTGCCAGCTCACACACTCAGGGGGCGGTGGCCCAGTACTTC
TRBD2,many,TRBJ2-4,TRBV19,CASSIIAGEGAKNIQYF,TGTGCCAGTAGTATTATTGCGGGAGAGGGAGCCAAAAACATTCAGTACTTC
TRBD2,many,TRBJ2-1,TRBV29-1,CSVALAGGPRNEQFF,TGCAGCGTTGCCCTAGCGGGGGGGCCAAGGAATGAGCAGTTCTTC
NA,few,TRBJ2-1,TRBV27,CASSLSRLIRNEQFF,TGTGCCAGCAGTTTATCGAGGCTCATAAGGAATGAGCAGTTCTTC
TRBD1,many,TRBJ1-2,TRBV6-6,CASSPRGQNYGYTF,TGTGCCAGCAGTCCCAGGGGGCAAAACTATGGCTACACCTTC
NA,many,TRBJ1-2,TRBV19,CASSQPGTNYGYTF,TGTGCCAGTAGCCAACCCGGGACGAACTATGGCTACACCTTC
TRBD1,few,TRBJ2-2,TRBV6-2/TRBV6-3,CASSFTGTANTGELFF,TGTGCCAGCAGTTTTACCGGGACAGCGAACACCGGGGAGCTGTTTTTT
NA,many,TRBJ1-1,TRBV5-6,CASSSVWNTEAFF,TGTGCCAGCAGCTCTGTCTGGAACACTGAAGCTTTCTTT
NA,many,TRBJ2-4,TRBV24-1,CATSDLHSATGNIQYF,TGTGCCACCAGTGATTTGCATTCAGCGACGGGAAACATTCAGTACTTC
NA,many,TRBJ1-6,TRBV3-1,CASSQALVGENSPLHF,TGTGCCAGCAGCCAAGCTCTCGTGGGTGAAAATTCACCCCTCCACTTT
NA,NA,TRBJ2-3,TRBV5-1,CASSPTAVSDTQYF,TGCGCCAGCAGCCCTACAGCAGTCTCAGATACGCAGTATTTT
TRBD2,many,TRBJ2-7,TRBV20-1,CSAIISGGANEQYF,TGCAGTGCTATTATTAGCGGGGGGGCCAACGAGCAGTACTTC
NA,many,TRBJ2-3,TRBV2,CASSGLTGVSTDTQYF,TGTGCCAGCAGTGGCTTGACAGGAGTTAGCACAGATACGCAGTATTTT
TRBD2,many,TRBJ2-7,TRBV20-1,CSASQGTRSYEQYF,TGCAGTGCTTCCCAGGGGACTAGATCCTACGAGCAGTACTTC
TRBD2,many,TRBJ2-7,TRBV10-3,CAIREGLADNYEQYF,TGTGCCATCAGGGAAGGGCTAGCGGACAACTACGAGCAGTACTTC
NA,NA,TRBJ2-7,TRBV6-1,CASSEAGQSYEQYF,TGTGCCAGCAGTGAAGCGGGACAAAGCTACGAGCAGTACTTC
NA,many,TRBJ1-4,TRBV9,CASSVGAGKTNEKLFF,TGTGCCAGCAGCGTAGGGGCCGGCAAAACTAATGAAAAACTGTTTTTT
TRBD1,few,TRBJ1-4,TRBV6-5,CASSRDRGKKLFF,TGTGCCAGCAGCCGGGACAGGGGGAAAAAACTGTTTTTT
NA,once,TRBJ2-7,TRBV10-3,CAISESAGNEQYF,TGTGCCATCAGTGAGTCGGCGGGGAACGAGCAGTACTTC
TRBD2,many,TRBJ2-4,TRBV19,CASSMPGGNIQYF,TGTGCCAGTAGTATGCCCGGGGGGAACATTCAGTACTTC
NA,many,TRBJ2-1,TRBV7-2,CASSSGGSSYNEQFF,TGTGCCAGCAGCTCTGGGGGAAGCTCCTACAATGAGCAGTTCTTC
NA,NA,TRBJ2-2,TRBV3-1,CASSPLRAGELFF,TGTGCCAGCAGCCCCCTCCGGGCCGGGGAGCTGTTTTTT
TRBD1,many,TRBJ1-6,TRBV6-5,CASRTGQGGYSPLHF,TGTGCCAGCAGGACCGGACAGGGGGGGTATTCACCCCTCCACTTT
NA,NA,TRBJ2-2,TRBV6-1,CASREAGTGELFF,TGTGCCAGCAGAGAAGCGGGCACCGGGGAGCTGTTTTTT
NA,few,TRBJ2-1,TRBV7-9,CASSPLGGQNYNEQFF,TGTGCCAGCAGCCCACTCGGGGGACAGAACTACAATGAGCAGTTCTTC
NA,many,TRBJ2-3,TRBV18,CASSPIDGGSTQYF,TGTGCCAGCTCCCCGATCGATGGGGGAAGTACGCAGTATTTT
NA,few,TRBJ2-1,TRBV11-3,CASSLGRNEQFF,TGTGCCAGCAGCCTGGGTCGAAATGAGCAGTTCTTC
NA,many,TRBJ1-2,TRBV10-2,CAIAAGASNYGYTF,TGCGCCATTGCCGCGGGGGCTTCCAACTATGGCTACACCTTC
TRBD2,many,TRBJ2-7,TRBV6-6,CASSYSSGRAYEQYF,TGTGCCAGCAGTTACTCTAGCGGGAGGGCTTACGAGCAGTACTTC
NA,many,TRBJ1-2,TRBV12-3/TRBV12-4,CASSPGQFGGYTF,TGTGCCAGCAGTCCCGGGCAGTTCGGTGGCTACACCTTC
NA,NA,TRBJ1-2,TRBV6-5,CASRTGDYGYTF,TGTGCCAGCAGGACAGGAGACTATGGCTACACCTTC
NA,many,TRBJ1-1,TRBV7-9,CASSLEERWNEAFF,TGTGCCAGCAGCTTAGAAGAGAGGTGGAATGAAGCTTTCTTT
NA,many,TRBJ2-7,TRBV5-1,CASSATGAVTYEQYF,TGCGCCAGCAGCGCCACGGGCGCCGTTACCTACGAGCAGTACTTC
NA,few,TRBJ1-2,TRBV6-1,CASSRGYGYTF,TGTGCCAGCAGTAGGGGATATGGCTACACCTTC